This T cell receptor (beta chain) emerged from a study of cytotoxic CD8 clonotypes in ibrutinib-treated CLL. Study in general: Responses comprised some 24 partial and 2 complete; at median roughly 70 months, roughly 14 remained remitted and around twelve progressed. Broader study findings: Clonality increased at ibrutinib response and stayed stable in sustained remission. At progression, however, it fell back toward baseline. With treatment, public clonotypes, which were uncommon, either contracted or remained stable. Pretreatment clonality was elevated relative to age-matched healthy donors and paralleled circulating CD8+ T-cell counts.

Germline CDR1 reads SQVTM; CDR2 reads ANQGSEA. Trimming cost V 0 bases and J 2 bases, with 5 bases left between them. This CDR3 contains 12 residues. About this clone: Its antigen remains unidentified.

The method was immunoSEQ multiplex PCR; TCRdb's version includes in-frame clones alone and lacks a portion of them. The data show hundreds of thousands of clones, less than 75% seen once. J is TRBJ2-7 and V is TRBV29-1; D may be TRBD1 (5 bases). The sequence came from a human donor with chronic lymphocytic leukemia. The sequencing used PBMCs, collected after 24 months of ibrutinib treatment. CDR3 nucleotides: TGCAGCGTTGAAGAAGGGGCCTACGAGCAGTACTTC. It translates to CSVEEGAYEQYF.